The 10 T cell receptor beta chains in this list originate from one sample, sequenced in a study of shared clonotypes between healthy human individuals. Assay: immunoSEQ multiplex PCR; the TCRdb copy retains only in-frame clones and omits some. The sample has 950,000 to 1,300,000 clones; about three quarters are singletons. Material for sequencing was memory CD4+ T cells sorted from blood. The subset is: CD45RA-negative fraction. These receptors all come from a man between 18 and 35 years old in good health.

This chain connects TRBV19 to TRBJ2-7, with 9 bases fitting TRBD1. CDR1 and CDR2 (germline): LNHDA, SQIVND (reference sequence). CDR3 length: 15 amino acids. J gave up 6 bases and V 4 bases, and 10 bases lay outside the gene matches. The chain's CDR3 is CASSTSTGGRGEQYF. The CDR3 region has the DNA TGTGCCAGTAGTACCTCGACAGGGGGGCGCGGCGAGCAGTACTTC.

The V and J genes are TRBV5-6 and TRBJ2-5; 10 bases fit TRBD1. Losses at the gene ends were 4 bases for V and 5 bases for J; bases not matched to a gene: 8. The germline V gene has CDR1 SGHDT and CDR2 YYEEEE. This CDR3 is 15 amino acids long. CDR3 in amino acids: CASSDTTGGRETQYF. In DNA form, the CDR3 reads TGTGCCAGCAGCGATACGACAGGGGGCAGGGAGACCCAGTACTTC. Looking up the rest from reference TRBV5-6 and TRBJ2-5 gives the full variable domain: DAGVTQSPTHLIKTRGQQVTLRCSPKSGHDTVSWYQQALGQGPQFIFQYYEEEERQRGNFPDRFSGHQFPNYSSELNVNALLLGDSALYLCASSDTTGGRETQYFGPGTRLLVL.

The chain uses TRBV2 and TRBJ1-1; the match to TRBD1 covers 8 bases. CDR3 size: 14 residues. Trimming took 4 bases from V and 5 from J; bases not matched to a gene: 6. The germline V gene has CDR1 SNHLY and CDR2 FYNNEI. This CDR3 reads CASSGPDRGTEAFF. The CDR3 region has the DNA TGTGCCAGCAGTGGCCCCGACAGGGGAACTGAAGCTTTCTTT.

The rearrangement uses TRBV28 and TRBJ1-1; 7 nucleotides align to TRBD1. Trimming removed 10 bases from V and 5 bases from J; junction bases left unmatched: 7. From germline, CDR1 is MDHEN and CDR2 SYDVKM. This CDR3 region has 12 residues. CDR3 coding DNA: TGTGCCACAACAGGGGATCGGACTGAAGCTTTCTTT. It translates to CATTGDRTEAFF.

V and J are TRBV5-6 and TRBJ1-4, with TRBD1 as a possible D gene (5 bases). Deletions cut 3 bases from V and 0 bases from J, with 9 bases between. The germline V gene has CDR1 SGHDT and CDR2 YYEEEE. CDR3 length: 15 residues. The CDR3 nucleotides read TGTGCCAGCAGCTCCGCAGGGCCAACTAATGAAAAACTGTTTTTT. Its protein product is CASSSAGPTNEKLFF.

The chain carries TRBV29-1 and TRBJ2-1; 10 bases fit TRBD2. Germline V CDR1 and CDR2: SQVTM, ANQGSEA. The CDR3 has 13 amino acids. The V segment lost 4 bases and the J segment 4 bases; nucleotides outside the gene matches: 1. The CDR3 loop reads CSVGTSGYNEQFF. CDR3 bases: TGCAGCGTTGGGACTAGCGGTTACAATGAGCAGTTCTTC.

Note on this clone: Other DNA sequences within the sample encode an identical CDR3. The rearrangement uses TRBV5-4 and TRBJ2-5; D might be TRBD2 (5 bases). Germline CDR1 reads SGHNT; CDR2 reads YYREEE (reference sequence). This CDR3 has 14 amino acids. V was cut by 0 bases and J by 2 bases, with 8 bases left in between. The CDR3 loop reads CASSLGSVQETQYF. DNA for the CDR3: TGTGCCAGCAGCTTGGGTAGCGTACAAGAGACCCAGTACTTC.

This clone appeared a few times. The V call is TRBV2, the J call TRBJ1-6, with TRBD1 identical over 10 bases. This CDR3 is built from 17 residues. With V trimmed by 6 bases and J by 6 bases, 11 bases remained unmatched. The germline V gene encodes CDR1 SNHLY and CDR2 FYNNEI. For the CDR3, the DNA is TGTGCCAGCAGCAGGGGCACCTGGACAGGGGGTAATTCACCCCTCCACTTT. Protein product: CASSRGTWTGGNSPLHF.

CDR3 nucleotides: TGTGCCAGCAGCCCCGGGACAGCCTACACCGGGGAGCTGTTTTTT. Encoded protein: CASSPGTAYTGELFF. The rearrangement joins TRBV6-5 to TRBJ2-2; TRBD1 matches 7 bases. V lost 6 bases, J lost 3 bases, and 7 bases stayed unmatched. The CDR3 is 15 amino acids. CDR1 is MNHEY and CDR2 is SVGAGI in the germline V gene.

V gene TRBV11-2 combines with J gene TRBJ2-1; D call uncertain. In germline, CDR1 is SGHAT, CDR2 FQNNGV. This CDR3 region has 13 residues. V shed 6 bases and J shed 3 bases, with 9 bases lying between them. As DNA, the CDR3 is TGTGCCAGCAGTCATATCGACTACAATGAGCAGTTCTTC. This codes for CASSHIDYNEQFF.